This record concerns one T cell receptor (beta chain) sequence. Sequencing used immunoSEQ multiplex PCR; TCRdb keeps in-frame clones, though not all of them. The table has some 400,000 clones, roughly 90% seen once; the top ten hold roughly 0.9%. Living in 24 US areas, the participants were between roughly 18 and 90 years of age. Within the 2 weeks before study entry, each person in the exposed group met a COVID-19 case. The data were taken from a study of blood T cell repertoires in COVID-19. Trimming pared 4 bases from V and 7 bases from J, leaving 17 bases between. The CDR3 contains 14 residues. In germline, CDR1 is SGHRS, CDR2 YFSETQ.

Sequencing was performed on PBMCs or T cells enriched from blood (not recorded which). The sequence was obtained from a woman aged 35 to 49 who had been exposed to COVID-19. The chain has TRBV5-1 and TRBJ1-1; weak D call: TRBD1 (5 bases). CDR3 DNA sequence: TGCGCCAGCAGCAAGGGGCCAGACAGCCATGAAGCTTTCTTT. Protein sequence: CASSKGPDSHEAFF.